This T cell receptor (beta chain) was captured in a study of blood T cell repertoires in COVID-19. Trimming pared 4 bases from V and 0 bases from J, leaving 13 bases between. CDR3 size: 17 residues. Looked up from germline, CDR1 is SGHAT and CDR2 is FQNNGV. In the original workflow: For nucleated cells, counts were estimated from reference gene primer amplification. Produced via immunoSEQ multiplex PCR; TCRdb's table is partial and in-frame only. V and J calls and clone size come straight from that table; D and trimming were deduced from the DNA. This sample has approximately 77,000 clones, with about nine tenths found just once.

This clonotype was obtained from a man younger than 45 with acute or convalescent COVID-19. Sample: peripheral blood. The gene calls are TRBV11-2 and TRBJ1-6; D unclear. The CDR3 DNA reads TGTGCCAGCAGCTCCAGGACTCTGAGCTCCTATAATTCACCCCTCCACTTT. Protein sequence: CASSSRTLSSYNSPLHF. Together with reference TRBV11-2 and TRBJ1-6, the CDR3 gives the full variable domain: EAGVAQSPRYKIIEKRQSVAFWCNPISGHATLYWYQQILGQGPKLLIQFQNNGVVDDSQLPKDRFSAERLKGVDSTLKIQPAKLEDSAVYLCASSSRTLSSYNSPLHFGNGTRLTVT.